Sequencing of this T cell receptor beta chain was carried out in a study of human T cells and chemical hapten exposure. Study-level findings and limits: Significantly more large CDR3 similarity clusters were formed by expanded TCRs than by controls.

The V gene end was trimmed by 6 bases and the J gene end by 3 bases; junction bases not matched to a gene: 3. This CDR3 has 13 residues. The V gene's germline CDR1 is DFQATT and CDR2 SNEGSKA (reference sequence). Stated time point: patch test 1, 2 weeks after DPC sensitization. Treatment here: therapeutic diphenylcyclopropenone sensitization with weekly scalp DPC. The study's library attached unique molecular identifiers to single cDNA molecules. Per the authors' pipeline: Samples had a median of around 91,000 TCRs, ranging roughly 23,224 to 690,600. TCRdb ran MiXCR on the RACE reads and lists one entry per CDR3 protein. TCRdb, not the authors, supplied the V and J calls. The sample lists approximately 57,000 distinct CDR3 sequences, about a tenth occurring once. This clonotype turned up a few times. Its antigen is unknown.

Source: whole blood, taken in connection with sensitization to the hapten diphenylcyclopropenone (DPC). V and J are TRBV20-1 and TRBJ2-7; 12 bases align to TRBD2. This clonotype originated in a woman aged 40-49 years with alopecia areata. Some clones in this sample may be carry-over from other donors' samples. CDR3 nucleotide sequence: TGCAGTGCAACTAGCGGGGGGCTCTACGAGCAGTACTTC. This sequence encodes CSATSGGLYEQYF.